This T cell receptor beta chain is from a study of T cell changes during pregnancy in multiple sclerosis. Germline CDR1 and CDR2: SGHAT and FQNNGV. CDR3 length: 14 amino acids. V was clipped by 5 bases and J by 5 bases; unmatched bases: 7. This table comes from immunoSEQ multiplex PCR, and its TCRdb copy is limited to in-frame clones, with some not included. The sample holds about 80,000 clones; about 92% are singletons and the top ten take over 1.1%. This clonotype was sampled from a female donor with multiple sclerosis, enrolled in a pregnancy study. The chain couples TRBV11-2 to TRBJ1-2, with TRBD1 identical over 8 bases. This sample comprised peripheral blood, obtained before pregnancy. This CDR3 reads CASSPGQGGYGYTF. The DNA for the CDR3 is TGTGCCAGCAGCCCCGGACAGGGTGGATATGGCTACACCTTC.